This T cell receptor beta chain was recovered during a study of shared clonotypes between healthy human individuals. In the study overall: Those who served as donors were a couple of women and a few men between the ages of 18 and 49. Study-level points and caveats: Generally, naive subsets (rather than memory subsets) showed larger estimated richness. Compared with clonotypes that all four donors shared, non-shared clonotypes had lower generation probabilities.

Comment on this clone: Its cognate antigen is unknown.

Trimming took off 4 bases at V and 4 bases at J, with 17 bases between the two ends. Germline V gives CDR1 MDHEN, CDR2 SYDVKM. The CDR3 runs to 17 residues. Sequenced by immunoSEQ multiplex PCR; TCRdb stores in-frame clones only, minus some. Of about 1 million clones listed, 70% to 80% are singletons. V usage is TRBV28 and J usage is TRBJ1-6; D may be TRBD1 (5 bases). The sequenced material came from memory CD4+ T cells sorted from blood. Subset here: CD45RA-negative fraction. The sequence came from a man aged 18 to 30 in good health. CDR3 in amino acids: CASSSNLGRQYNSPLHF. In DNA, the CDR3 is TGTGCCAGCAGTTCGAACTTGGGACGGCAGTATAATTCACCCCTCCACTTT.